These 20 T cell receptor beta chains were sequenced from one sample in a study of blood T cells in healthy people across ages. The use of a sample-barcoded 5' primer and a J-beta primer mix characterized a second PCR of roughly 7 to 12 cycles. TCRdb reanalysed the 5' RACE reads using MiXCR and keeps one entry per CDR3 protein. The sample lists under 950,000 distinct CDR3 sequences; 22% were seen once. Sequenced input: blood. The receptors shown here come from a man in his 70s in good health.

This clonotype has a handful of counts. One end of the junction fails to match germline, which may point to a read error. J is TRBJ2-1 and V is TRBV6-6; 11 positions agree with TRBD2. The germline CDR1 and CDR2 sequences are MNHNY and SVGAGI (reference sequence). There are 16 residues in the CDR3. CDR3 region: CASSYSLAGGDQKSDF. The CDR3 region has the DNA TGTGCCAGCAGTTACTCCCTAGCGGGGGGAGACCAAAAAAGTGACTTC.

A few counts support this clonotype. The V call is TRBV27, the J call TRBJ2-5; TRBD1 might be the D (5 bases). V was cut by 6 bases and J by 7 bases, with 21 bases left in between. This CDR3 comprises 15 residues. The germline V gene has CDR1 MNHEY and CDR2 SMNVEV (reference sequence). CDR3 DNA sequence: TGTGCCAGCAGCACCACCCTAGGGGCTAAAGGGACCCAGTACTTC. It encodes CASSTTLGAKGTQYF.

This clonotype was detected once. The chain combines TRBV12-3 or TRBV12-4 with TRBJ2-5, with D hard to call. This CDR3 spans 15 amino acids. The V and J ends lost 1 base and 0 bases respectively, with 9 bases between them. In DNA form, the CDR3 reads TGTGCCAGCAGTTTAGGTTTGGAGAACCAAGAGACCCAGTACTTC. This sequence encodes CASSLGLENQETQYF.

V is TRBV7-9 and J is TRBJ2-3; possibly TRBD1 for D (6 bases). CDR3 length: 12 residues. Trimming removed 5 bases at V and 6 bases at J, with 9 bases between. The germline V gene encodes CDR1 SEHNR and CDR2 FQNEAQ (reference sequence). The CDR3 coding sequence is TGTGCCAGCAGCCCCGACAGGGATACGCAGTATTTT. The encoded protein is CASSPDRDTQYF.

This clonotype was detected a few times. The CDR3 DNA follows: TGTGCCAGCAGCCAAACAGGGAGGAGTGAAAAACTGTTTTTT. It translates to CASSQTGRSEKLFF. This chain links TRBV11-2 with TRBJ1-4, with a tentative D call TRBD1 (6 bases). This CDR3 contains 14 residues. Germline V gene sequence: CDR1 SGHAT, CDR2 FQNNGV. V lost 5 bases and J 7 bases, leaving 14 bases between the germline ends. The entire variable domain, with the rest obtained from reference TRBV11-2 and TRBJ1-4, is as follows: EAGVAQSPRYKIIEKRQSVAFWCNPISGHATLYWYQQILGQGPKLLIQFQNNGVVDDSQLPKDRFSAERLKGVDSTLKIQPAKLEDSAVYLCASSQTGRSEKLFFGSGTQLSVL.

This clonotype was seen a few times. The chain joins TRBV5-1 to TRBJ2-5; 7 nucleotides line up with TRBD1. Germline V gene sequence: CDR1 SGHRS, CDR2 YFSETQ. The V gene end was trimmed by 4 bases and the J gene end by 2 bases; junction bases not matched to a gene: 8. The CDR3 spans 15 residues. The CDR3 is CASSARQGSQETQYF. The DNA of the CDR3 is TGCGCCAGCAGCGCGCGACAGGGTTCGCAAGAGACCCAGTACTTC. The complete variable domain, with remaining parts taken from reference TRBV5-1 and TRBJ2-5, reads KAGVTQTPRYLIKTRGQQVTLSCSPISGHRSVSWYQQTPGQGLQFLFEYFSETQRNKGNFPGRFSGRQFSNSRSEMNVSTLELGDSALYLCASSARQGSQETQYFGPGTRLLVL.

This clonotype has more than one count but fewer than ten. The J gene is TRBJ1-5, the V gene TRBV12-3 or TRBV12-4; D perhaps matches TRBD1 (5 bases). Trimming pared 8 bases from V and 4 bases from J, leaving 12 bases between. The CDR3 spans 13 residues. CDR3 in amino acids: CASRLGGNQPQHF. The CDR3 DNA reads TGTGCCAGCCGCCTTGGGGGTAATCAGCCCCAGCATTTT.

A few counts support this clonotype. The rearrangement joins TRBV7-9 to TRBJ2-2; no clear D gene. Deletions cut 3 bases from V and 1 base from J, with 6 bases between. The CDR3 length is 14 residues. The germline V gene encodes CDR1 SEHNR and CDR2 FQNEAQ (reference sequence). CDR3 sequence reads: CASSFGKNTGELFF. DNA of the CDR3: TGTGCCAGCAGCTTTGGGAAGAACACCGGGGAGCTGTTTTTT.

This clonotype showed up just a few times. V usage is TRBV15 and J usage is TRBJ1-2; tentative D call: TRBD1 (6 bases). Per the germline V gene, CDR1 is LNHNV and CDR2 is YYDKDF (reference sequence). V lost 1 base and J lost 9, with 18 bases in between. This CDR3 region has 15 residues. The CDR3 DNA sequence: TGTGCCACCAGCAGAGGGACAGCGCAGGTTAATAGCTACACCTTC. Translation: CATSRGTAQVNSYTF.

The chain carries TRBV5-1 and TRBJ2-1; possibly TRBD1 for D (5 bases). From germline, CDR1 is SGHRS and CDR2 YFSETQ. The CDR3 consists of 15 residues. V was trimmed by 0 bases and J by 8 bases, leaving 15 bases between them. The DNA for the CDR3 is TGCGCCAGCAGCTTGGGCCTAGGGGATAAGGATGAGCAGTTCTTC. It codes for CASSLGLGDKDEQFF.

The chain links TRBV25-1 to TRBJ1-4; 9 bases match TRBD1. The V segment lost 5 bases and the J segment 8 bases; nucleotides outside the gene matches: 15. CDR1 MGHDK and CDR2 SYGVNS come from the germline V gene. The CDR3 extends over 17 amino acids. Written as DNA, the CDR3 is TGTGCCAGCAGTCCACCGGGACAGGGAATAGAAGTGGAAAAACTGTTTTTT. Translating gives CASSPPGQGIEVEKLFF. The variable domain in full, with the rest retrieved from reference TRBV25-1 and TRBJ1-4, is EADIYQTPRYLVIGTGKKITLECSQTMGHDKMYWYQQDPGMELHLIHYSYGVNSTEKGDLSSESTVSRIRTEHFPLTLESARPSHTSQYLCASSPPGQGIEVEKLFFGSGTQLSVL.

This clonotype was observed a few times. The junction departs from the called germline gene at one end, perhaps through a read error. The gene calls are TRBV20-1 and TRBJ1-2; no reliable D call. The V gene's germline CDR1 is DFQATT and CDR2 SNEGSKA (reference sequence). CDR3 length: 13 residues. The CDR3 coding sequence is TGCAGTGCTAGAGATATGATGGCATATGGCTACCCCTTC. Amino acid sequence: CSARDMMAYGYPF.

This chain joins TRBV3-1 and TRBJ1-6; no definite D call. Trimming removed 9 bases at V and 7 bases at J, with 10 bases between. Germline values: CDR1 LGHDT, CDR2 YNNKEL (reference sequence). The CDR3 contains 12 residues. As DNA, the CDR3 is TGTGCCAGTGGGTTCACCAATTCACCCCTCCACTTT. This gives the protein CASGFTNSPLHF.

The gene calls are TRBV28 and TRBJ2-5; no firm D call. V lost 5 bases and J lost 4, with 17 bases in between. This CDR3 contains 15 residues. Looked up from germline, CDR1 is MDHEN and CDR2 is SYDVKM. CDR3 protein: CASSRPVDWRETQYF. CDR3 nucleotides: TGTGCCAGCAGTAGGCCGGTCGATTGGAGAGAGACCCAGTACTTC.

J is TRBJ2-3 and V is TRBV7-2; unclear D gene. CDR3 length equals 13 residues. Germline V CDR1 and CDR2: SGHTA, FQGNSA. V dropped 5 bases and J dropped 6 bases, with 12 bases sitting between them. This chain's CDR3 is CASSLQTRDTQYF. As DNA, the CDR3 is TGTGCCAGCAGCCTCCAGACGCGCGATACGCAGTATTTT.

The chain is built from TRBV29-1 and TRBJ2-1; TRBD2 agrees at 8 bases. The CDR3 is 13 amino acids. The ends lost 3 bases at V and 6 bases at J; junction bases unmatched: 4. The germline CDR1 and CDR2 sequences are SQVTM and ANQGSEA. The CDR3 DNA is TGCAGCGTTGACGGCGGGAGGAGCAATGAGCAGTTCTTC. It specifies CSVDGGRSNEQFF.

The chain employs TRBV5-1 and TRBJ2-1; maybe TRBD1 (6 bases). This CDR3 region has 12 residues. Looked up from germline, CDR1 is SGHRS and CDR2 is YFSETQ. V dropped 0 bases and J dropped 9 bases, with 7 bases sitting between them. The chain's CDR3 is CASSLDRAEQFF. The CDR3 region has the DNA TGCGCCAGCAGCTTGGACAGGGCTGAGCAGTTCTTC.

This clonotype has a handful of counts. This rearrangement joins TRBV5-1 to TRBJ2-5; D may be TRBD1 (5 bases). The V gene lost 3 bases and the J gene lost 2 bases, with 11 bases spanning the gap. The CDR3 contains 14 residues. Germline V gene lookup returns CDR1 SGHRS and CDR2 YFSETQ. CDR3 residues: CASSSGHLQETQYF. The CDR3 region has the DNA TGCGCCAGCAGCTCTGGACATCTTCAAGAGACCCAGTACTTC.

In DNA form, the CDR3 reads TGTGCCAGCAGTTTGAGGCTCAGGGTCAGCACAGATACGCAGTATTTT. Translation gives CASSLRLRVSTDTQYF. The chain has TRBV12-3 or TRBV12-4 and TRBJ2-3; a possible D gene is TRBD1 (5 bases). The CDR3 runs 16 residues. The V end was cut by 3 bases, the J end by 0 bases, with 13 bases between.

The chain couples TRBV7-2 to TRBJ2-1; D remains ambiguous. The V end lost 5 bases, the J end lost 3 bases, and 8 bases lay between the germline ends. CDR3 length: 13 residues. The V gene's germline CDR1 is SGHTA and CDR2 FQGNSA. The CDR3, as DNA: TGTGCCAGCAGCCCCTCTTTCTACAATGAGCAGTTCTTC. Its protein product is CASSPSFYNEQFF.